Below, 4 T cell receptor beta chains from the same sample are listed, as sequenced in a study of T cells after yellow fever vaccination. TCRdb re-analysed the 5' RACE reads in MiXCR, keeping a single row per CDR3 protein. This sample carries a few hundred thousand distinct CDR3 sequences, roughly 6.8% of them seen once, and the ten largest clones take roughly a sixth. Sequences were derived from PBMCs, sampled about 49 days after the first yellow fever vaccination. These receptors all stem from a young man who received the YFV17D yellow fever vaccine.

The V call is TRBV30, the J call TRBJ1-1; D unresolved. Germline V CDR1 and CDR2: GTSNPN, SVGIG (reference sequence). The CDR3 is made up of 14 amino acids. V was cut by 3 bases and J by 1 base, with 12 bases left in between. CDR3 protein: CAWRDGSGNTEAFF. The CDR3, as DNA: TGTGCCTGGAGAGACGGTTCAGGGAACACTGAAGCTTTCTTT.

CDR3 sequence reads: CSVEETGTGLNGYTF. The DNA of the CDR3 is TGCAGCGTTGAAGAAACCGGGACAGGCTTGAACGGCTACACCTTC. The chain carries TRBV29-1 and TRBJ1-2; 8 nucleotides agree with TRBD1. The CDR3 is 15 amino acids. Trimming at V came to 0 bases and at J to 8 bases, leaving 11 bases not matched to a gene. Germline V CDR1 and CDR2: SQVTM, ANQGSEA. The entire variable domain, with the rest obtained from reference TRBV29-1 and TRBJ1-2, is as follows: SAVISQKPSRDICQRGTSLTIQCQVDSQVTMMFWYRQQPGQSLTLIATANQGSEATYESGFVIDKFPISRPNLTFSTLTVSNMSPEDSSIYLCSVEETGTGLNGYTFGSGTRLTVV.

In its sample, this clonotype was seen many times. V gene TRBV4-1 combines with J gene TRBJ2-2; no clear D. The V end lost 2 bases, the J end lost 5 bases, and 6 bases lay between the germline ends. Germline V gene data show CDR1 as MGHRA and CDR2 as YSYEKL. The CDR3 runs 13 residues. CDR3 sequence reads: CASSQTDTGELFF. CDR3 DNA: TGCGCCAGCAGCCAAACCGATACCGGGGAGCTGTTTTTT.

This clonotype was seen a few times. The rearrangement uses TRBV5-1 and TRBJ1-2, with a possible D match to TRBD1 (5 bases). Trimming took off 4 bases at V and 8 bases at J, with 15 bases between the two ends. The CDR3 is 13 amino acids. Per germline, CDR1 SGHRS and CDR2 YFSETQ. CDR3 coding DNA: TGCGCCAGCAGCCTAGCTGGGGCGTCCGGCTACACCTTC. As protein: CASSLAGASGYTF.